Each of the 27 T cell receptor beta chains below was sequenced from the same sample in a study of blood T cell repertoires in COVID-19. The table came from immunoSEQ multiplex PCR; TCRdb's copy has only in-frame clones and leaves some out. In the table there are hundreds of thousands of clones, around 87% of which are singletons. Sample: peripheral blood. The source is a man between 18 and 29 years old with active or convalescent COVID-19.

The V call is TRBV9, the J call TRBJ1-2; possibly TRBD1 for D (6 bases). CDR3 length equals 16 residues. V lost 4 bases to trimming and J lost 2 bases, with 18 bases between them. Germline CDR1 is SGDLS and CDR2 is YYNGEE. The CDR3 here is CASSLTQTGPNYGYTF. Written as DNA, the CDR3 is TGTGCCAGCAGCCTTACCCAAACAGGGCCCAACTATGGCTACACCTTC.

V gene TRBV18 combines with J gene TRBJ1-1; 9 bases are shared with TRBD1. Per the germline V gene, CDR1 is KGHSH and CDR2 is LQKENI. The ends lost 1 base at V and 3 bases at J; junction bases unmatched: 12. The CDR3 consists of 18 residues. The CDR3 is CASSPRIQAGTGHTEAFF. For the CDR3, the DNA is TGTGCCAGCTCACCACGTATTCAAGCCGGGACAGGGCACACTGAAGCTTTCTTT.

The rearrangement joins TRBV10-3 to TRBJ2-2, with a tentative D call TRBD2 (7 bases). The germline V and J ends were trimmed by 3 bases and 6 bases, with 11 bases remaining between them. The length of the CDR3 is 14 residues. Germline CDR1 reads ENHRY; CDR2 reads SYGVKD. CDR3: CAISDRGAPGELFF. The CDR3 nucleotides are TGTGCCATCAGTGATCGGGGGGCGCCCGGGGAGCTGTTTTTT.

This clone was counted between two and nine times. J is TRBJ1-2 and V is TRBV2; D is ambiguous. The germline CDR1 and CDR2 sequences are SNHLY and FYNNEI. The CDR3 is 15 residues long. Deletions cut 1 base from V and 4 bases from J, with 13 bases between. The CDR3 region is CASSEEPNPIYGYTF. The CDR3 nucleotides read TGTGCCAGCAGTGAAGAACCTAATCCAATCTATGGCTACACCTTC.

This chain uses TRBV27 with TRBJ2-1, with TRBD2 identical over 8 bases. The CDR3 runs to 17 residues. The V gene's germline CDR1 is MNHEY and CDR2 SMNVEV (reference sequence). Losses at the gene ends were 2 bases for V and 5 bases for J; bases not matched to a gene: 11. The DNA for the CDR3 is TGTGCCAGCAGTTTACATGGGGGACGGGAGGGTAACAATGAGCAGTTCTTC. This translates into CASSLHGGREGNNEQFF.

At least ten counts were recorded for this clone. The chain recombines TRBV25-1 with TRBJ1-6; D not resolved. V was cut by 1 base and J by 9 bases, with 13 bases left in between. This CDR3 contains 15 residues. Germline V lookup: CDR1 MGHDK, CDR2 SYGVNS. The CDR3 DNA reads TGTGCCAGCAGTGAATCGGCGGGTGGTTCTTCACCCCTCCACTTT. Translating gives CASSESAGGSSPLHF.

This clone was detected only a few times. The chain has TRBV5-1 and TRBJ2-7; TRBD1 agrees at 10 bases. This CDR3 region has 15 residues. Germline trimming cut 4 bases from V and 6 bases from J; bases unmatched to any gene: 10. Germline CDR1 reads SGHRS; CDR2 reads YFSETQ. The CDR3 nucleotides read TGCGCCAGCAGCCCGGGCCCCCGGGACAGGGGCGAGCAGTACTTC. Translated, it gives CASSPGPRDRGEQYF. Full variable domain (rest looked up from reference TRBV5-1 and TRBJ2-7): KAGVTQTPRYLIKTRGQQVTLSCSPISGHRSVSWYQQTPGQGLQFLFEYFSETQRNKGNFPGRFSGRQFSNSRSEMNVSTLELGDSALYLCASSPGPRDRGEQYFGPGTRLTVT.

The sample holds a few counts of this clone. The chain has TRBV7-9 and TRBJ1-6; TRBD1 agrees at 7 bases. Losses at the gene ends were 4 bases for V and 10 bases for J; bases not matched to a gene: 4. CDR1 and CDR2 (germline): SEHNR, FQNEAQ (reference sequence). The CDR3 runs 13 residues. The CDR3 region is CASSSTGESPLHF. CDR3 DNA sequence: TGTGCCAGCAGCTCAACAGGGGAATCACCCCTCCACTTT.

The gene calls are TRBV19 and TRBJ2-5; 9 nucleotides agree with TRBD2. The CDR3 loop spans 16 amino acids. With 5 bases clipped from V and 5 bases from J, the junction kept 12 bases outside the gene matches. Germline CDR1 reads LNHDA; CDR2 reads SQIVND (reference sequence). The CDR3 loop reads CASSVGTSHSRETQYF. The CDR3, as DNA: TGTGCCAGTAGTGTCGGGACTAGCCACTCCCGGGAGACCCAGTACTTC.

This clone was seen a handful of times. The gene calls are TRBV7-9 and TRBJ2-7; 8 bases map to TRBD1. The trim removed 3 bases at V and 0 bases at J, leaving 7 bases unmatched. The CDR3 has 16 amino acids. The V gene's germline CDR1 is SEHNR and CDR2 FQNEAQ (reference sequence). The CDR3 coding sequence is TGTGCCAGCAGCTTTGGGACAGGCGAGAGCTCCTACGAGCAGTACTTC. It is translated as CASSFGTGESSYEQYF.

This clone came up once. The rearrangement uses TRBV5-6 and TRBJ2-7, with a tentative D call TRBD1 (6 bases). The V end lost 4 bases, the J end lost 0 bases, and 14 bases lay between the germline ends. CDR1 is SGHDT and CDR2 is YYEEEE in the germline V gene. This CDR3 has 15 residues. This CDR3 reads CASSPTTGYSYEQYF. The CDR3 DNA is TGTGCCAGCAGCCCCACCACAGGGTACTCCTACGAGCAGTACTTC.

The chain recombines TRBV9 with TRBJ1-1; tentative D call: TRBD1 (5 bases). CDR3 length: 14 amino acids. The V end lost 0 bases, the J end lost 5 bases, and 11 bases lay between the germline ends. CDR1 SGDLS and CDR2 YYNGEE come from the germline V gene. This CDR3 is CASSVVGGETEAFF. The CDR3 DNA reads as TGTGCCAGCAGCGTAGTCGGGGGAGAGACTGAAGCTTTCTTT. Looking up the rest from reference TRBV9 and TRBJ1-1 gives the full variable domain: DSGVTQTPKHLITATGQRVTLRCSPRSGDLSVYWYQQSLDQGLQFLIQYYNGEERAKGNILERFSAQQFPDLHSELNLSSLELGDSALYFCASSVVGGETEAFFGQGTRLTVV.

The V call is TRBV7-9, the J call TRBJ2-5, with a possible D match to TRBD2 (5 bases). Trimming left V 2 bases short and J 4 bases short, with 11 bases between. The CDR3 contains 14 residues. Germline CDR1 reads SEHNR; CDR2 reads FQNEAQ (reference sequence). The CDR3 region is CASSLRASSETQYF. CDR3 DNA sequence: TGTGCCAGCAGCTTAAGGGCTAGCTCAGAGACCCAGTACTTC.

This clone turned up a few times. The chain combines TRBV29-1 with TRBJ1-2; D unclear. Germline assignment: CDR1 SQVTM and CDR2 ANQGSEA. This CDR3 is 10 amino acids long. V was cut by 5 bases and J by 3 bases, with 4 bases left in between. The CDR3 DNA reads TGCAGCGTTTTCGACTATGGCTACACCTTC. Its protein product is CSVFDYGYTF.

The V gene is TRBV19, the J gene TRBJ1-2; perhaps TRBD1 as D (6 bases). Between the trimmed V and J ends, which lost 4 bases and 0 bases, there was a span of 9 bases. This CDR3 region has 14 residues. Germline values: CDR1 LNHDA, CDR2 SQIVND (reference sequence). The CDR3 reads CASSTGTPNYGYTF. In DNA, the CDR3 is TGTGCCAGTAGTACCGGGACACCTAACTATGGCTACACCTTC.

This chain links TRBV19 with TRBJ1-5, with D hard to call. The CDR3 totals 15 residues. Germline CDR1 and CDR2: LNHDA and SQIVND (reference sequence). V was trimmed by 4 bases and J by 0 bases, leaving 10 bases between them. The CDR3 loop is CASSSSVYSNQPQHF. The CDR3 DNA follows: TGTGCCAGTAGTAGCAGCGTTTATAGCAATCAGCCCCAGCATTTT.

The V gene is TRBV9, the J gene TRBJ2-5, with 9 bases matching TRBD1. Germline assignment: CDR1 SGDLS and CDR2 YYNGEE. The CDR3 is 15 amino acids. With 4 bases clipped from V and 5 bases from J, the junction kept 9 bases outside the gene matches. The CDR3 region has the DNA TGTGCCAGCAGCCCCGGGGACAGGGATTGGGAGACCCAGTACTTC. Residues: CASSPGDRDWETQYF.

The chain employs TRBV19 and TRBJ1-1; D unclear. The germline V and J ends were trimmed by 3 bases and 0 bases, with 11 bases remaining between them. CDR3 length: 15 amino acids. Germline V gene sequence: CDR1 LNHDA, CDR2 SQIVND (reference sequence). CDR3 sequence (DNA): TGTGCCAGTAGTATTCGCCGGGGAATGAACACTGAAGCTTTCTTT. This sequence encodes CASSIRRGMNTEAFF.

J is TRBJ1-5 and V is TRBV19; D unresolved. Trimming took off 3 bases at V and 0 bases at J, with 9 bases between the two ends. The CDR3 runs 15 residues. Germline assignment: CDR1 LNHDA and CDR2 SQIVND (reference sequence). CDR3 bases: TGTGCCAGTAGTATGGGCAGATATAGCAATCAGCCCCAGCATTTT. It yields the protein CASSMGRYSNQPQHF.

The table lists this clone with a count of one. This chain uses TRBV27 with TRBJ2-2; perhaps TRBD1 as D (7 bases). The CDR3 covers 16 residues. Germline CDR1 and CDR2: MNHEY and SMNVEV (reference sequence). Deletions cut 3 bases from V and 5 bases from J, with 16 bases between. CDR3 coding DNA: TGTGCCAGCAGTTTTAGGAGGGGGCGGAGTACCGGGGAGCTGTTTTTT. Amino acids: CASSFRRGRSTGELFF.

This chain links TRBV3-1 (or the pseudogene TRBV3-2) with TRBJ2-3; weak D call: TRBD2 (6 bases). This CDR3 has 13 residues. Trimming cost V 6 bases and J 1 base, with 8 bases left between them. Germline values: CDR1 LGHDT, CDR2 YNNKEL (reference sequence). CDR3 protein: CASRREGTDTQYF. The CDR3 DNA sequence: TGTGCCAGCAGGAGGGAGGGCACAGATACGCAGTATTTT.

This chain's CDR3 is CASSSYSLRGRTDIQYF. CDR3 in DNA: TGTGCCAGCAGTTCTTATTCTCTCAGGGGGCGTACGGACATTCAGTACTTC. The genes are TRBV27 and TRBJ2-4, with 8 positions matching TRBD1. CDR3 size: 17 residues. Germline V gene data show CDR1 as MNHEY and CDR2 as SMNVEV (reference sequence). V trimming: 4 bases; J trimming: 8 bases; junction bases outside the gene matches: 16.

The CDR3 DNA sequence: TGCGCCAGCAGCCAAGAAGCCCACCCCTACAATGAGCAGTTCTTC. Its protein is CASSQEAHPYNEQFF. The genes are TRBV4-1 and TRBJ2-1; no definite D call. The germline V gene encodes CDR1 MGHRA and CDR2 YSYEKL. V shed 0 bases and J shed 2 bases, with 8 bases lying between them. The CDR3 contains 15 residues.

The V call is TRBV24-1, the J call TRBJ2-1; 12 bases fit TRBD2. From germline, CDR1 is KGHDR and CDR2 SFDVKD. CDR3 length equals 16 residues. V lost 5 bases, J lost 8 bases, and 9 bases stayed unmatched. The CDR3 here is CATSGLAGAGRDEQFF. CDR3 nucleotides: TGTGCCACCAGTGGACTAGCGGGGGCCGGGAGGGATGAGCAGTTCTTC.

The CDR3 here is CASSSLAGGPLEQFF. The DNA of the CDR3 is TGCGCCAGCAGCTCCTTAGCGGGAGGGCCTCTTGAGCAGTTCTTC. The V call is TRBV5-1, the J call TRBJ2-1; 11 bases align to TRBD2. Per germline, CDR1 SGHRS and CDR2 YFSETQ. The V and J ends lost 3 bases and 9 bases, in that order; junction bases with no gene match: 8. CDR3 size: 15 residues.

CDR3 region: CSVPVARPERDYEQYF. In DNA form, the CDR3 reads TGCAGCGTCCCTGTGGCGCGCCCCGAGAGGGACTACGAGCAGTACTTC. The V and J genes are TRBV29-1 and TRBJ2-7; perhaps TRBD2 as D (5 bases). Germline V gene sequence: CDR1 SQVTM, CDR2 ANQGSEA. CDR3 size: 16 residues. The V end lost 6 bases, the J end lost 3 bases, and 24 bases lay between the germline ends.

CDR3 bases: TGTGCCAGCAGCCCACACAGGGGATCCCCCCAAACCTACGAGCAGTACTTC. It translates to CASSPHRGSPQTYEQYF. This chain links TRBV7-9 with TRBJ2-7; TRBD1 agrees at 7 bases. The germline V gene encodes CDR1 SEHNR and CDR2 FQNEAQ (reference sequence). The junction had 15 bases not matched to a gene; V was cut back by 5 bases and J by 2 bases. This CDR3 has 17 residues.